This T cell receptor beta chain was identified in a study of cytomegalovirus exposure and HLA in healthy donors. Turning to the study itself: An early release of data contained roughly 90 million unique TCRs, which came from HLA-typed donors.

Healthy bone marrow donors made up the donor group. Amplification used 60 Vbeta primers and 13 Jbeta primers. The repertoire was sequenced with immunoSEQ multiplex PCR; TCRdb's copy has only in-frame clones and lacks some. Of 110,000 or so clones listed, 75% to 80% are singletons. This CDR3 spans 14 amino acids. With V trimmed by 6 bases and J by 9 bases, 10 bases remained unmatched. CDR1 MNHEY and CDR2 SVGAGI come from the germline V gene. The TCR was taken from a woman in her forties in good health and CMV-seropositive. The sample taken for sequencing was PBMCs. The chain uses TRBV6-5 and TRBJ2-1, with TRBD1 matching 8 bases. The CDR3 DNA reads as TGTGCCAGCAGCCGGATTCAGGGGGCGGGTGAGCAGTTCTTC. It yields the protein CASSRIQGAGEQFF.